The clone carrying this T cell receptor beta chain was seen repeatedly, ten times or more. The antigen is unknown. This may arise from a read error, as a much more abundant clone is one base away. Clinical Activity Scores of at least 3, NOSPECS grades of at least 4 and durations under 3 months characterized ophthalmopathy patients. PBMCs were obtained from approximately 9.2 ml fresh peripheral blood. This entry is derived from a study of T cells in Graves' hyperthyroidism and ophthalmopathy. General study results and limits: Using 13 V-J features, a model discriminated ophthalmopathy from stable hyperthyroidism. Blood samples included most of the expanded thyroid clonotypes exceeding 0.001.

Amplified TCR beta CDR3 regions derived from RNA transcripts. During a first-round RT-PCR of the TCR CDR3, the HTBI primer set was used. One entry per CDR3 protein, called by TCRdb with MiXCR from the multiplex PCR reads. The sample has about 250,000 distinct CDR3 sequences, about 25% seen once. Trimming shortened V by 3 bases and J by 0 bases, and 2 bases separated the two germline ends. The germline gives CDR1 SQVTM, CDR2 ANQGSEA. This CDR3 contains 11 residues. This TCR was sampled from a woman aged 40 to 49 with Graves' ophthalmopathy. The gene calls are TRBV29-1 and TRBJ1-1; no clear D. The specimen was blood. DNA for the CDR3: TGCAGCGTTGAGCTGAACACTGAAGCTTTCTTT. Its translation: CSVELNTEAFF.